This T cell receptor (beta chain) was recovered during a study of blood T cells in healthy people across ages. Overall study results and limits: Older individuals had lower TCR beta diversity per million T cells (the decline was roughly linear). Reliance upon unsorted PBMCs precluded definitive naive versus antigen-experienced comparison.

There are a few counts of this clonotype. Its cognate antigen is unknown. Primers used in a second PCR of roughly 7 to 12 cycles were a sample-barcoded 5' primer and a J-beta primer mix. No fewer than 3 million CDR3-containing paired-end reads came from each sample. MiXCR was run by TCRdb on the 5' RACE reads, yielding one entry per CDR3 protein. The sample carries around 1,100,000 distinct CDR3 sequences, approximately 38% recorded once. This sequence originates from a man aged 18 to 30 in good health. Source material: blood.

CDR3 loop: CAISESRTSGGSFTDTQYF. The CDR3 DNA follows: TGTGCCATCAGTGAGAGTCGGACTAGCGGGGGGTCGTTCACAGATACGCAGTATTTT. This chain connects TRBV10-3 to TRBJ2-3; 14 nucleotides agree with TRBD2. V trimming: 2 bases; J trimming: 2 bases; junction bases outside the gene matches: 9. The CDR3 consists of 19 residues. Per the germline V gene, CDR1 is ENHRY and CDR2 is SYGVKD.